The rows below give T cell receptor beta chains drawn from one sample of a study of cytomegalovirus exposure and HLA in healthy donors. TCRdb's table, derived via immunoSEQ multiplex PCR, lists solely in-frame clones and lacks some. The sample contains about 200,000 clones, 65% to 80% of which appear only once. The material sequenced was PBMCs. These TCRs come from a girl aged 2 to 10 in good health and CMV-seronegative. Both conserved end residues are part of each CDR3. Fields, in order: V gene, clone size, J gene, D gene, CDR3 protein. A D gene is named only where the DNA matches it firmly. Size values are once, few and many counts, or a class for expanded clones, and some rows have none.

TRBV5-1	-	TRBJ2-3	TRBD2	CASSSGGSTDTQYF
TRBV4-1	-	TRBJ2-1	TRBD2	CASSQEGLAGGLNEQFF
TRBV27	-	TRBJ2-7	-	CASSPRGAHPEQYF
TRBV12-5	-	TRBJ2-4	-	CASGNIPSLDKNIQYF
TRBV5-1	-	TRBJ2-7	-	CASSPRQAGLGEQYF
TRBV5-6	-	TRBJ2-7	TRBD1	CASSLAPGTGDEQYF
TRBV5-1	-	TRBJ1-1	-	CASSPGAFF
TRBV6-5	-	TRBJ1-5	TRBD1	CASRDRVDQPQHF
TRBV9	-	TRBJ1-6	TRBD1	CASSRDRGVSPLHF
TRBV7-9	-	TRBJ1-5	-	CASSFREGQPQHF
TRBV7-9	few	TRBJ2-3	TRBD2	CASSLIGGRGTDTQYF
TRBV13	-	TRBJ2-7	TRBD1	CASSRDREKYEQYF
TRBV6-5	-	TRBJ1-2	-	CASSQRRNGYTF
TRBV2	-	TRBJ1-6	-	CASSVGVRGSPLHF